This is a list of T cell receptor beta chains from one sample in a study of PD-L1 blockade in urothelial cancer. Libraries were prepared by immunoSEQ multiplex PCR; TCRdb keeps only in-frame clonotypes and omits some of them. The sample holds 68,000 or so clones, approximately 80% seen once. The sequencing used PBMCs, collected around atezolizumab (anti-PD-L1) treatment. All receptors come from an older man with urothelial cancer. Each CDR3 is given with its conserved first and last residue. The D gene is left open where the match is weak. Not every row has a clone size; where given, it reads once, few, many or a size class.

NA	TRBV5-1	TRBD2	TRBJ2-1	TGCGCCAGCAGCTTACTAACTAGCGGGAGGGACAATGAGCAGTTCTTC	CASSLLTSGRDNEQFF
NA	TRBV7-8	TRBD1	TRBJ2-4	TGTGCCAGCAGCCCACCCGGGACAGGGATGAACATTCAGTACTTC	CASSPPGTGMNIQYF
NA	TRBV9	TRBD1	TRBJ1-1	TGTGCCAGCAGCATTTTGACAGGGGCCACTGAAGCTTTCTTT	CASSILTGATEAFF
NA	TRBV18	TRBD1	TRBJ2-7	TGTGCCAGCTCACCTCGACAGGGACCTTCCTCCTACGAGCAGTACTTC	CASSPRQGPSSYEQYF
NA	TRBV5-4	TRBD2	TRBJ2-1	TGTGCCAGCAGCGAAGGGACTAGCGGGGGGTACGGTGAGCAGTTCTTC	CASSEGTSGGYGEQFF
NA	TRBV19	TRBD2	TRBJ2-7	TGTGCCAGTAGTACCCTAGCGGGAGAGATGGACGAGCAGTACTTC	CASSTLAGEMDEQYF
NA	TRBV9	TRBD2	TRBJ2-3	TGTGCCAGCAGCGTAGAGTATGCGGGAGGTGAAGATACGCAGTATTTT	CASSVEYAGGEDTQYF
NA	TRBV6-6	TRBD1	TRBJ2-7	TGTGCCAGCACTCACGGGGGACAGGGGGCCTACGAGCAGTACTTC	CASTHGGQGAYEQYF
few	TRBV9	NA	TRBJ2-3	TGTGCCAGCAGCGTAGCTCCCGGGGAAGATACGCAGTATTTT	CASSVAPGEDTQYF
NA	TRBV6-6	NA	TRBJ1-1	TGTGCCAGCAGTAGGGGCTCGGGGCAGGGGTCCACTGAAGCTTTCTTT	CASSRGSGQGSTEAFF
once	TRBV19	TRBD1	TRBJ2-7	TGTGCCAGTAGCCAACAGGGGGGATACGAGCAGTACTTC	CASSQQGGYEQYF
NA	TRBV28	TRBD1	TRBJ2-7	TGTGCCAGCGGGGGACAGCCCTCCTACGAGCAGTACTTC	CASGGQPSYEQYF
few	TRBV11-2	NA	TRBJ2-1	TGTGCCAGCAGGGCCGACTCCTACAATGAGCAGTTCTTC	CASRADSYNEQFF
NA	TRBV6-5	TRBD1	TRBJ2-7	TGTGCCAGCAGACCCGGACAGGGGACCCACGAGCAGTACTTC	CASRPGQGTHEQYF
NA	TRBV7-2	TRBD2	TRBJ2-7	TGTGCCAGCAGCCCAAGGAGGGAGGGGATACATGCCTACGAGCAGTACTTC	CASSPRREGIHAYEQYF
NA	TRBV6-1	TRBD2	TRBJ2-3	TGTGCCAGCAGTGAACTGTCTAGCGGGGGTAGAGATACGCAGTATTTT	CASSELSSGGRDTQYF
once	TRBV5-1	NA	TRBJ1-2	TGCGCCAGCAGCTTGGAAACATCTAACTATGGCTACACCTTC	CASSLETSNYGYTF
NA	TRBV6-1	NA	TRBJ1-4	TGTGCCAGCAGTGCGGACAAGGTAAAACTGTTTTTT	CASSADKVKLFF
once	TRBV19	TRBD1	TRBJ1-2	TGTGCCAGTAGTGCAGGGGGATACTATGGCTACACCTTC	CASSAGGYYGYTF
NA	TRBV12-5	NA	TRBJ2-4	TGTGCTAGTGGTTTGGTACCGGGGTTGGGCATTCAGTACTTC	CASGLVPGLGIQYF
NA	TRBV19	NA	TRBJ1-5	TGTGCCAGTAGTATCCGACAGGACAATCAGCCCCAGCATTTT	CASSIRQDNQPQHF
once	TRBV7-2	TRBD1	TRBJ2-7	TGTGCCAGCAGCTTACAGGGGACAGGTACCTACGAGCAGTACTTC	CASSLQGTGTYEQYF
NA	TRBV30	TRBD2	TRBJ2-3	TGTGCCTGCCTACTAGCGGGAGGAGCAGATACGCAGTATTTT	CACLLAGGADTQYF
NA	TRBV11-2	TRBD2	TRBJ2-7	TGTGCCAGCAGCTTAGGGGGGGGACTAGCTGGAGAGCAGTACTTC	CASSLGGGLAGEQYF
NA	TRBV2	TRBD2	TRBJ2-3	TGTGCCAGCAGTGGGACTAGCGGTCAAAGGGCAGATACGCAGTATTTT	CASSGTSGQRADTQYF
NA	TRBV5-1	TRBD1	TRBJ2-5	TGCGCCAGCAGCTTTACAGGGGCCCAAGAGACCCAGTACTTC	CASSFTGAQETQYF
NA	TRBV11-2	TRBD1	TRBJ2-1	TGTGCCAGCAGCCCCGGACAGGGCTTGATGTACAATGAGCAGTTCTTC	CASSPGQGLMYNEQFF
NA	TRBV30	TRBD2	TRBJ2-7	TGTGCCTGGAGTAGGGAGACTAGCGGGAGGCCGGTATCCTACGAGCAGTACTTC	CAWSRETSGRPVSYEQYF
NA	TRBV9	NA	TRBJ1-1	TGTGCCAGCAGCGCCCATCCGGGAGCGGGAGGCCCGGCTGAAGCTTTCTTT	CASSAHPGAGGPAEAFF
NA	TRBV7-7	NA	TRBJ2-1	TGTGCCAGCAGCTCGACACGATCGAGCTCCTACAATGAGCAGTTCTTC	CASSSTRSSSYNEQFF
few	TRBV2	NA	TRBJ1-1	TGTGCCAGCCTAACAGGGAACACTGAAGCTTTCTTT	CASLTGNTEAFF
NA	TRBV4-3	TRBD1	TRBJ2-7	TGCGCCAGCAGCCCCGGGACAGGGGGCGATTACGAGCAGTACTTC	CASSPGTGGDYEQYF
few	TRBV5-1	TRBD2	TRBJ2-2	TGCGCCAGCAGCTTGTCGGGGGGTCAGACCGGGGAGCTGTTTTTT	CASSLSGGQTGELFF
once	TRBV9	NA	TRBJ2-2	TGTGCCAGCAGCTCAGGGTTCGGAGCACTCCGCACCGGGGAGCTGTTTTTT	CASSSGFGALRTGELFF
NA	TRBV28	NA	TRBJ1-2	TGTGCCAGCAGCGCCGAGGGTCAGGGGATTTATAACTATGGCTACACCTTC	CASSAEGQGIYNYGYTF
NA	TRBV4-2	NA	TRBJ2-7	TGTGCCAGCAGCCAGACCGTTGGGGGCTTCTACGAGCAGTACTTC	CASSQTVGGFYEQYF
few	TRBV5-6	TRBD1	TRBJ2-5	TGTGCCAGCAGCTTGGAGTTGGACAGGGACCAAGAGACCCAGTACTTC	CASSLELDRDQETQYF
NA	TRBV18	TRBD1	TRBJ1-3	TGTGCCAGCTCACCTCTTCTACAGGGGGCCTCTGGAAACACCATATATTTT	CASSPLLQGASGNTIYF
NA	TRBV6-5	NA	TRBJ2-1	TGTGCCAGCAGTTACTCTCAGGGGACTAACAATGAGCAGTTCTTC	CASSYSQGTNNEQFF
NA	TRBV16	TRBD2	TRBJ2-7	TGTGCCAGCAGTCCTTCCCGGGGGGCCTACGAGCAGTACTTC	CASSPSRGAYEQYF
few	TRBV18	NA	TRBJ1-1	TGTGCCAGCTCACCACGGCAGGGGAACACTGAAGCTTTCTTT	CASSPRQGNTEAFF
NA	TRBV4-1	NA	TRBJ2-7	TGCGCCAGCAGCCAAGAGGCCCGCTCCTACGAGCAGTACTTC	CASSQEARSYEQYF
NA	TRBV11-2	NA	TRBJ2-1	TGTGCCAGCAGCTTAGCGCCGGGGTGGCAGTTCTTC	CASSLAPGWQFF
once	TRBV7-8	TRBD2	TRBJ2-1	TGTGCCTCAGGTCGGGCGGGAGGGGGCAATGAGCAGTTCTTC	CASGRAGGGNEQFF
NA	TRBV6-5	TRBD1	TRBJ1-2	TGTGCCAGCACGGACAGGGACAATGGCTACACCTTC	CASTDRDNGYTF
NA	TRBV29-1	TRBD1	TRBJ2-7	TGCAGCGTTGAAAGGGAGGACGAACAGGGGGGAGCCTACGAGCAGTACTTC	CSVEREDEQGGAYEQYF
few	TRBV11-1	TRBD1	TRBJ2-1	TGTGCCAGCAGCCCCTGGACAGGGGAGTATGAGCAGTTCTTC	CASSPWTGEYEQFF
NA	TRBV9	NA	TRBJ1-2	TGTGCCAGCAGCGTAGGTGACCCCAGGGGCTATGGCTACACCTTC	CASSVGDPRGYGYTF
few	TRBV5-5	TRBD1	TRBJ1-2	TGTGCCAGCAGCTTGGGACAGGGGGGGATCTCCCAATCCCTTAACTATGGCTACACCTTC	CASSLGQGGISQSLNYGYTF
NA	TRBV7-6	NA	TRBJ2-2	TGTGCCAGCAGCTTTGAGGGCGGGGAGCTGTTTTTT	CASSFEGGELFF
NA	TRBV5-1	TRBD2	TRBJ2-5	TGCGCCAGCAGCTTGGACGGGGGGGTGAAGACCCAGTACTTC	CASSLDGGVKTQYF
NA	TRBV19	TRBD2	TRBJ2-2	TGTGCCAGTAGTATCTGGACTAGCGGGGGGCCGAACACCGGGGAGCTGTTTTTT	CASSIWTSGGPNTGELFF
NA	TRBV15	TRBD2	TRBJ2-1	TGTGCCACCAGCAGAGGACGCGGGAGGGACTACAATGAGCAGTTCTTC	CATSRGRGRDYNEQFF
NA	TRBV5-6	TRBD2	TRBJ2-7	TGTGCCAGCAGAGAGGGACTAGCGGGAAGTGAGCAGTACTTC	CASREGLAGSEQYF
NA	TRBV15	NA	TRBJ2-5	TGTGCCACCAGCAGAGATGTTGCGGGGCGACAAGAGACCCAGTACTTC	CATSRDVAGRQETQYF
NA	TRBV7-9	NA	TRBJ1-2	TGTGCCAGCAGCGCGCCCAGCCGGGAAAGGCATGGCTACACCTTC	CASSAPSRERHGYTF
few	TRBV5-4	TRBD1	TRBJ1-2	TGTGCCAGCAGCTCGGACAGGGGAAGGGTTGGCTACACCTTC	CASSSDRGRVGYTF
NA	TRBV7-8	TRBD1	TRBJ1-1	TGTGCCAGCAGCGCGTCGACAGGGCGGGGTGAAGCTTTCTTT	CASSASTGRGEAFF
NA	TRBV19	NA	TRBJ1-2	TGTGCCAGTACCTCACTCACAGTTTTGAATAACTATGGCTACACCTTC	CASTSLTVLNNYGYTF